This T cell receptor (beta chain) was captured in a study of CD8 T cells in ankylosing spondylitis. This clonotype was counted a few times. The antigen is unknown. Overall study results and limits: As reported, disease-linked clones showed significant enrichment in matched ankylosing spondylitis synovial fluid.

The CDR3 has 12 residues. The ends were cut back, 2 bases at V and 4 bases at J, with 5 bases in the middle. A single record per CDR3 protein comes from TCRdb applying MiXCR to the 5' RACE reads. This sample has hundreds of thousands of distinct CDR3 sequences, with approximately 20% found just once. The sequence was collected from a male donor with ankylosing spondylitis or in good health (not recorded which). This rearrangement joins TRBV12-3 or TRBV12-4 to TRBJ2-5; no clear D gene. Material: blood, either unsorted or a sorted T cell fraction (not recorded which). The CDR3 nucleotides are TGTGCCAGCAGTTTAAGAAGAGAGACCCAGTACTTC. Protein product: CASSLRRETQYF.